The source of this T cell receptor beta chain is a study of cytomegalovirus exposure and HLA in healthy donors. Overall study: Unique TCRs numbering around 85 million, obtained from HLA-typed donors, made up an early data release.

V lost 0 bases and J lost 9, with 7 bases in between. The CDR3 is 12 residues long. CDR1 is SGHDT and CDR2 is YYEEEE in the germline V gene. PCR primers comprised 60 Vbeta and 13 Jbeta primers. Sequenced by immunoSEQ multiplex PCR; TCRdb stores in-frame clones only, minus some. This table holds approximately 91,000 clones, 70% to 85% found once. To note about this clone: Its antigen is not identified.

Findings and caveats of the study: CMV serostatus was the only recorded immune exposure for donors. In vitro assays verified that a few CMV-associated chains recognized CMV antigens specifically. Accurate prediction of most subjects' HLA-A and HLA-B alleles from TCR beta sequences was reported.

This sequence joins TRBV5-6 and TRBJ1-5, with D hard to call. This TCR was sampled from a human donor in good health. Sequenced sample: PBMCs. The chain's CDR3 is CASSLVGGPQHF. In DNA, the CDR3 is TGTGCCAGCAGCTTGGTTGGAGGGCCCCAGCATTTT.